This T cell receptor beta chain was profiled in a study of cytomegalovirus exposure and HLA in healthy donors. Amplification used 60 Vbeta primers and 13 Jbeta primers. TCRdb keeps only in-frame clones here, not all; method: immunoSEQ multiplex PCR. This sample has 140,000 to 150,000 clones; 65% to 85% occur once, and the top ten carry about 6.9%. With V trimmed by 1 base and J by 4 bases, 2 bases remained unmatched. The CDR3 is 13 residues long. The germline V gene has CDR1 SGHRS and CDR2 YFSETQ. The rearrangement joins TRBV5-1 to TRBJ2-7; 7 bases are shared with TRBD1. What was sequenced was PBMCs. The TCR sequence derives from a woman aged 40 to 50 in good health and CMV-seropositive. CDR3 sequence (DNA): TGCGCCAGCAGCTTGATGGGACAGTACGAGCAGTACTTC. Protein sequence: CASSLMGQYEQYF.